Below, 4 T cell receptor beta chains from the same sample are listed, as sequenced in a study of Tregs in tolerant kidney transplant recipients. The method was immunoSEQ multiplex PCR; TCRdb's version includes in-frame clones alone and lacks a portion of them. The repertoire consists of under 100,000 clones, with approximately 94% occurring once and the leading ten covering roughly 5%. What was sequenced was CD8+ T cells from blood. Receptors originate from a human donor in good health.

This chain uses TRBV6-1 with TRBJ1-2; D may be TRBD1 (5 bases). This CDR3 region has 11 residues. Germline V gene data show CDR1 as MNHNS and CDR2 as SASEGT. Deletions cut 8 bases from V and 2 bases from J, with 6 bases between. The CDR3 DNA reads as TGTGCCAGCCAGGGAAACTATGGCTACACCTTC. Its protein is CASQGNYGYTF.

This chain joins TRBV25-1 and TRBJ1-2; D is perhaps TRBD1 (6 bases). Germline assignment: CDR1 MGHDK and CDR2 SYGVNS. V lost 3 bases, J lost 7 bases, and 18 bases lay in between. The CDR3 covers 15 residues. CDR3 amino acids: CASSEVSSTGSGYTF. The DNA of the CDR3 is TGTGCCAGCAGTGAGGTCTCTTCAACAGGGAGTGGCTACACCTTC.

The gene calls are TRBV19 and TRBJ1-1, with 7 bases fitting TRBD1. J gave up 4 bases and V 6 bases, and 8 bases lay outside the gene matches. Per germline, CDR1 LNHDA and CDR2 SQIVND (reference sequence). This CDR3 region has 14 residues. Here the CDR3 reads CASSPTGLGTEAFF. The CDR3 region has the DNA TGTGCCAGTAGCCCGACAGGGCTCGGCACTGAAGCTTTCTTT.

On this clone: At one end, the junction sequence differs from germline, possibly due to a read error. The rearrangement joins TRBV7-7 to TRBJ1-5; unclear D gene. This CDR3 is 13 amino acids long. Germline lookup yields CDR1 SSHAT and CDR2 FNYEAQ (reference sequence). The CDR3 DNA reads as TGTGCTAGCAGCCCAACCCCTGATCAGCCCCAGCATTTT. Protein product: CASSPTPDQPQHF.